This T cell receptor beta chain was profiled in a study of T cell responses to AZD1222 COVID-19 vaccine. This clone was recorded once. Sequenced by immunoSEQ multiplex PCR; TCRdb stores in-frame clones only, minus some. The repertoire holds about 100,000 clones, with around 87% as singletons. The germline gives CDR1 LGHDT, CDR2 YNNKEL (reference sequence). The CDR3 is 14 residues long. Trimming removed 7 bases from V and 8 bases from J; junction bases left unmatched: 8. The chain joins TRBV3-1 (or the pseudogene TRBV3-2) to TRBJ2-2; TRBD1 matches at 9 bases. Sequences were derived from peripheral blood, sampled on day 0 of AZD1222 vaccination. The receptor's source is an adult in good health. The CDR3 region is CASIGRDRVGELFF. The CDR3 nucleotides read TGTGCCAGCATCGGAAGGGACAGGGTAGGGGAGCTGTTTTTT.